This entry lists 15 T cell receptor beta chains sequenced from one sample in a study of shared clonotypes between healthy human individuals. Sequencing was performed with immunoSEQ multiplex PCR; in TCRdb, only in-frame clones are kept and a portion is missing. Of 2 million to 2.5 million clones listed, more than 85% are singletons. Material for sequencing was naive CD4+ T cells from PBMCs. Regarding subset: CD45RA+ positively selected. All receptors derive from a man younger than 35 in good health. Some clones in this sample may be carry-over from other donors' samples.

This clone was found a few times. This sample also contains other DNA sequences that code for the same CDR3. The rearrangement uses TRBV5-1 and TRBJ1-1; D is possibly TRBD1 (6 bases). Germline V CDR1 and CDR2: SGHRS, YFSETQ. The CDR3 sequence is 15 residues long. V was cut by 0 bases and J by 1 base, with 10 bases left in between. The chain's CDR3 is CASSLEAGANTEAFF. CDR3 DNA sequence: TGCGCCAGCAGCTTGGAGGCAGGGGCGAACACTGAAGCTTTCTTT.

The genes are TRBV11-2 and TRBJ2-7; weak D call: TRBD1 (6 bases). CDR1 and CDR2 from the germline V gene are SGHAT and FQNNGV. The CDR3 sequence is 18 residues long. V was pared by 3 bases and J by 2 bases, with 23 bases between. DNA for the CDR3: TGTGCCAGCAGCTTGGCCGCCGGGCCACAGGGATCTCCCTACGAGCAGTACTTC. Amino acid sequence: CASSLAAGPQGSPYEQYF. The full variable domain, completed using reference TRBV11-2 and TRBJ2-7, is EAGVAQSPRYKIIEKRQSVAFWCNPISGHATLYWYQQILGQGPKLLIQFQNNGVVDDSQLPKDRFSAERLKGVDSTLKIQPAKLEDSAVYLCASSLAAGPQGSPYEQYFGPGTRLTVT.

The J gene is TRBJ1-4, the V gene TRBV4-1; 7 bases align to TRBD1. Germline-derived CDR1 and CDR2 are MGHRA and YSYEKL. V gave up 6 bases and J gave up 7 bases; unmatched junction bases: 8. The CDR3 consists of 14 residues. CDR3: CASRRSGGIEKLFF. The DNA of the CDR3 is TGCGCCAGCAGGAGGTCAGGGGGTATTGAAAAACTGTTTTTT.

The CDR3 DNA is TGTGCCAGCAGCACCACAGGGGGCTCCTACGAGCAGTACTTC. Translation: CASSTTGGSYEQYF. The chain carries TRBV5-4 and TRBJ2-7; 8 bases are a match to TRBD1. The V segment lost 4 bases and the J segment 0 bases; nucleotides outside the gene matches: 3. From germline, CDR1 is SGHNT and CDR2 YYREEE (reference sequence). This CDR3 region has 14 residues.

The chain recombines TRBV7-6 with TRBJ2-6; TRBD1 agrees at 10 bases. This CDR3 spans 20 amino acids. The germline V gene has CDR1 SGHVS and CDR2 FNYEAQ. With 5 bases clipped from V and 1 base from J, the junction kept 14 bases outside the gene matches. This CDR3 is CASSNHAKDRGGSGANVLTF. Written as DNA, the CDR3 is TGTGCCAGCAGCAACCACGCTAAGGACAGGGGGGGTTCTGGGGCCAACGTCCTGACTTTC.

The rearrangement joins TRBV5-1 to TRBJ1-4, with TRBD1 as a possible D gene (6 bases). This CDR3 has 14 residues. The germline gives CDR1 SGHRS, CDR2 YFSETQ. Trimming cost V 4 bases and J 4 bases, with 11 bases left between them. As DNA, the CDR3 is TGCGCCAGCAGCGAAGGACAGCTTAATGAAAAACTGTTTTTT. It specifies CASSEGQLNEKLFF.

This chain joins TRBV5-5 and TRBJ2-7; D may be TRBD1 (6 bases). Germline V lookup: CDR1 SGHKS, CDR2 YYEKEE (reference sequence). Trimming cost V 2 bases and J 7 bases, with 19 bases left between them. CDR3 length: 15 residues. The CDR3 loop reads CASSLPPGHLEEQYF. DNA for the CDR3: TGTGCCAGCAGCTTACCGCCGGGACACCTGGAGGAGCAGTACTTC.

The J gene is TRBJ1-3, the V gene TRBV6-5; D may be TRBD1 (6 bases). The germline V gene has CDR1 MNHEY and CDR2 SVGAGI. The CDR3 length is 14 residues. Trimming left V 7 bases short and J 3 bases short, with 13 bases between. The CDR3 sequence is CASTQGMVGNTIYF. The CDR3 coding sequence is TGTGCCAGCACCCAGGGGATGGTTGGAAACACCATATATTTT.

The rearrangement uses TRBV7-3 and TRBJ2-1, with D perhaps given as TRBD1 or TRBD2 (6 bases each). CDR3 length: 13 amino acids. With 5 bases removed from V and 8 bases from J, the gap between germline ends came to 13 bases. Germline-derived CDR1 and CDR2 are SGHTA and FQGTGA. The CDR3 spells CASSRGPRDEQFF. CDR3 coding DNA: TGTGCCAGCAGCCGGGGGCCGAGAGATGAGCAGTTCTTC.

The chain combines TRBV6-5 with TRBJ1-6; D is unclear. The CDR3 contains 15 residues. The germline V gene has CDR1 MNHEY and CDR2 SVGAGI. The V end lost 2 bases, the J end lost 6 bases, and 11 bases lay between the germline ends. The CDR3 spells CASSYRGWSNSPLHF. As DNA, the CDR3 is TGTGCCAGCAGTTACCGAGGATGGAGTAATTCACCCCTCCACTTT.

CDR3 DNA: TGTGCCAGCACTTCACAGGGAGTATACAATGAGCAGTTCTTC. This codes for CASTSQGVYNEQFF. V usage is TRBV2 and J usage is TRBJ2-1; possibly TRBD1 for D (6 bases). The ends were cut back, 7 bases at V and 4 bases at J, with 14 bases in the middle. The V gene's germline CDR1 is SNHLY and CDR2 FYNNEI. The CDR3 extends over 14 amino acids.

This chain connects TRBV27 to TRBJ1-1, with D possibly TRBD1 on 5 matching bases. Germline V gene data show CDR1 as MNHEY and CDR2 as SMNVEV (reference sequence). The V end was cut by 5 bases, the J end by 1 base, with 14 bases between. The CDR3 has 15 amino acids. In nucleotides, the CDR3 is TGTGCCAGCAGTCCCAAAGGGGTAACGAACACTGAAGCTTTCTTT. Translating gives CASSPKGVTNTEAFF.

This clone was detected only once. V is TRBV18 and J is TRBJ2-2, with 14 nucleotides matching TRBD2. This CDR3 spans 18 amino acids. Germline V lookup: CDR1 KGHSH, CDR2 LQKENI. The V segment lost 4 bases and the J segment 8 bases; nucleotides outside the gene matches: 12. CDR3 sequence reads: CASSLVPGLAGESGELFF. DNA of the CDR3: TGTGCCAGCTCACTCGTCCCGGGACTAGCGGGAGAATCTGGGGAGCTGTTTTTT.

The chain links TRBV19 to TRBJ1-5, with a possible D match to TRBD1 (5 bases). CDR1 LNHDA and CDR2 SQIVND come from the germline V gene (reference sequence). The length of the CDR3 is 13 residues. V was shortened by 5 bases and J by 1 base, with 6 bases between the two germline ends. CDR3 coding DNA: TGTGCCAGTAGTTCAGGGAGCAATCAGCCCCAGCATTTT. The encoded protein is CASSSGSNQPQHF. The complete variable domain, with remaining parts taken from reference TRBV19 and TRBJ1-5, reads DGGITQSPKYLFRKEGQNVTLSCEQNLNHDAMYWYRQDPGQGLRLIYYSQIVNDFQKGDIAEGYSVSREKKESFPLTVTSAQKNPTAFYLCASSSGSNQPQHFGDGTRLSIL.

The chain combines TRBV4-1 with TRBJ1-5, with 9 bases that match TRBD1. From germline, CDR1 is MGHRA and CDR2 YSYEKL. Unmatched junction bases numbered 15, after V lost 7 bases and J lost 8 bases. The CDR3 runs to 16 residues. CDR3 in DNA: TGCGCCAGCACCCCAACGGACAGGGGTGATGGAAAGCCCCAGCATTTT. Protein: CASTPTDRGDGKPQHF.